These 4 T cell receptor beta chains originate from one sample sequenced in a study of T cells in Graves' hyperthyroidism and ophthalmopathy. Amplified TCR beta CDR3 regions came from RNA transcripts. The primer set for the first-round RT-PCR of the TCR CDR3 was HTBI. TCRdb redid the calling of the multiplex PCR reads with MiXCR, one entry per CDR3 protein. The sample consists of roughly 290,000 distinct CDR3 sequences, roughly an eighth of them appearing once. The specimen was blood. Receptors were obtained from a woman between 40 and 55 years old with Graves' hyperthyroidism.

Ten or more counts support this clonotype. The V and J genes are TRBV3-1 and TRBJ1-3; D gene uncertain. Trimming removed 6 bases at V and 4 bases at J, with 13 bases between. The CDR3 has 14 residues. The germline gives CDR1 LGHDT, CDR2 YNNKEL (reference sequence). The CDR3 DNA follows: TGTGCCAGCAGTCAAACTACGCGAGGAAACACCATATATTTT. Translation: CASSQTTRGNTIYF.

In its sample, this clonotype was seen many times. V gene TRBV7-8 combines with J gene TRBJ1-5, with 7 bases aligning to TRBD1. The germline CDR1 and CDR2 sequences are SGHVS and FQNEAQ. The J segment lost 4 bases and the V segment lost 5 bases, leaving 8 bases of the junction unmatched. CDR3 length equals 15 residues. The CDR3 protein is CASSLRQGYNQPQHF. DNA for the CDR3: TGTGCCAGCAGCCTCCGACAGGGCTATAATCAGCCCCAGCATTTT.

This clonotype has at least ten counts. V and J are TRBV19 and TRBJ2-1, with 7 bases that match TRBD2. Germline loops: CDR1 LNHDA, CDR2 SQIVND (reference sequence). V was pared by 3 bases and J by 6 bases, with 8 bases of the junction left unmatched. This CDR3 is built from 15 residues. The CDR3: CASSMIRPSGNEQFF. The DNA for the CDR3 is TGTGCCAGTAGTATGATTCGGCCTAGCGGCAATGAGCAGTTCTTC.

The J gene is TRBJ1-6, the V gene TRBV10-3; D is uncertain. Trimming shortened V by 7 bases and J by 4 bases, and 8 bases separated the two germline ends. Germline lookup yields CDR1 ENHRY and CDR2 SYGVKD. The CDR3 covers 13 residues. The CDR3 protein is CAIKTDYNSPLHF. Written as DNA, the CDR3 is TGTGCCATCAAAACAGATTATAATTCACCCCTCCACTTT.